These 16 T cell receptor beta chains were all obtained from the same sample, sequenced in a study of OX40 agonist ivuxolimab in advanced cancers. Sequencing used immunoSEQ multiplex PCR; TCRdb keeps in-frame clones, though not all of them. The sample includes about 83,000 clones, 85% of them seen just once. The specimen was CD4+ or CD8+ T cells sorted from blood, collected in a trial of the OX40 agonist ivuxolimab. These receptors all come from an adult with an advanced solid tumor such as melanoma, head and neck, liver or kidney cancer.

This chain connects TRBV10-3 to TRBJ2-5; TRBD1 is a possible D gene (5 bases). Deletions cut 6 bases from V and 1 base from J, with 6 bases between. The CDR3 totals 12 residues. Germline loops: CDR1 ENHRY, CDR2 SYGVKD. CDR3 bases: TGTGCCATCAGCCAGGGCCAAGAGACCCAGTACTTC. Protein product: CAISQGQETQYF.

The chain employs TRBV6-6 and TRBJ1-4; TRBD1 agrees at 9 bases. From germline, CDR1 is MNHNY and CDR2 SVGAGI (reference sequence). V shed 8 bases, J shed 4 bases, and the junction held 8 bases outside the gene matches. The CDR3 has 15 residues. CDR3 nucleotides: TGTGCCAGCGGGACAGGGACGGGCAGTAATGAAAAACTGTTTTTT. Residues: CASGTGTGSNEKLFF.

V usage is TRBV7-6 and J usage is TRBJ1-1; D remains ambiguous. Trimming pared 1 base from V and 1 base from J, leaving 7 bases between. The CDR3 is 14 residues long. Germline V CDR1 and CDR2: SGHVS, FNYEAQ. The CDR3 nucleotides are TGTGCCAGCAGCTTAGGGGAAGAGAACACTGAAGCTTTCTTT. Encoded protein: CASSLGEENTEAFF.

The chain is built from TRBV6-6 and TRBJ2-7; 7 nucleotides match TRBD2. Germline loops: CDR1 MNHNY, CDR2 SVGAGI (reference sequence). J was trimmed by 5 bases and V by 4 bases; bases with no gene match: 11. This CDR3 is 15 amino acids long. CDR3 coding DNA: TGTGCCAGCAGTTCATCTGGGAGGGTTATAGACGAGCAGTACTTC. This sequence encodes CASSSSGRVIDEQYF.

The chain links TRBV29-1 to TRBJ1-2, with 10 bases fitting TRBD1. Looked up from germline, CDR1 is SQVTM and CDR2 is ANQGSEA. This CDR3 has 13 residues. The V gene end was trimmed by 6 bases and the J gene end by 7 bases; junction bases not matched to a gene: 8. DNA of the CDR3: TGCAGCGTCGACAGGGGGCTCGAAACTGGCTACACCTTC. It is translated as CSVDRGLETGYTF.

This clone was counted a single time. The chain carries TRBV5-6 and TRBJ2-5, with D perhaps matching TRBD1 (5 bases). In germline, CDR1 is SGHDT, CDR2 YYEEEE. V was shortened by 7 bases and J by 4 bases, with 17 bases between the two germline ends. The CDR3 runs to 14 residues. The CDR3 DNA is TGTGCCAGCCTAGTGGCAGGGTGGGCAGAGACCCAGTACTTC. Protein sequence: CASLVAGWAETQYF.

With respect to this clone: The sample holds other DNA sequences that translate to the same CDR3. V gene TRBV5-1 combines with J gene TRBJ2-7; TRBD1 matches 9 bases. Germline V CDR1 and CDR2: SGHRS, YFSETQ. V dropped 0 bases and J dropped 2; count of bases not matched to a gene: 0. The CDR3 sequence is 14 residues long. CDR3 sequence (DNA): TGCGCCAGCAGCTTGGGACAGGGGGCCTACGAGCAGTACTTC. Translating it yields CASSLGQGAYEQYF.

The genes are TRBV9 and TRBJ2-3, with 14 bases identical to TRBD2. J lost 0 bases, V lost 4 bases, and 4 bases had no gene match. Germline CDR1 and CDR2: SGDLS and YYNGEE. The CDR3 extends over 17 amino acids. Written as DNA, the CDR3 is TGTGCCAGCAGCTCGGGACTAGCGGGGGTAAGCACAGATACGCAGTATTTT. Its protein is CASSSGLAGVSTDTQYF.

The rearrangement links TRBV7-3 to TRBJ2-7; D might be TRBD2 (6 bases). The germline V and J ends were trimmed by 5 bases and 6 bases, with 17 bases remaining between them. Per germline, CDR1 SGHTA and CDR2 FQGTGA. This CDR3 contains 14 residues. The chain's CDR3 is CASSPSGGTSEQYF. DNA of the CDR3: TGTGCCAGCAGCCCCTCCGGGGGAACCTCCGAGCAGTACTTC.

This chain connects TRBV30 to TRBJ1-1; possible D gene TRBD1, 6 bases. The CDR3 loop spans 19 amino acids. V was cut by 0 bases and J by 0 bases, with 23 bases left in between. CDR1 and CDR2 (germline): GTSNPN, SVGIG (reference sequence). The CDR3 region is CAWSVRDRKVPVMNTEAFF. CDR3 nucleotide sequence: TGTGCCTGGAGTGTACGAGACAGGAAGGTCCCGGTCATGAACACTGAAGCTTTCTTT.

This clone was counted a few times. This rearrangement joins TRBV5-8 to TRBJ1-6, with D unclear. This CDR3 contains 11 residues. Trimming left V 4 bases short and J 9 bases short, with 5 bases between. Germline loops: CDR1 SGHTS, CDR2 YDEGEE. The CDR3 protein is CASSESSPLHF. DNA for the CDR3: TGTGCCAGCAGCGAGAGTTCACCCCTCCACTTT.

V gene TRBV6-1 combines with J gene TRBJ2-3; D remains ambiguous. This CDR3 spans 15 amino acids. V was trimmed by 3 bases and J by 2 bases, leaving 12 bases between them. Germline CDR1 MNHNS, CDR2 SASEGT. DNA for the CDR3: TGTGCCAGCAGTGAGATTAGGCGCACCACAGATACGCAGTATTTT. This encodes CASSEIRRTTDTQYF.

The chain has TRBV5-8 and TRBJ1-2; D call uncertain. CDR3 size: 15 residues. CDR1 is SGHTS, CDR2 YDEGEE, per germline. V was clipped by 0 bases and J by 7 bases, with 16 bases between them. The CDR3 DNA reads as TGTGCCAGCAGCTTGGGTTTAGGATTCGCCCTTGGCTACACCTTC. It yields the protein CASSLGLGFALGYTF.

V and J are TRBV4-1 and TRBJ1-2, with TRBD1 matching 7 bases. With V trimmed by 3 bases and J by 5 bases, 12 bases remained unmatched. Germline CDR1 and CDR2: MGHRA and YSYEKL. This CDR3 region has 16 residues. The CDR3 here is CASSHLGQAAIYGYTF. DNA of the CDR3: TGCGCCAGCAGCCACCTAGGACAGGCCGCGATATATGGCTACACCTTC.

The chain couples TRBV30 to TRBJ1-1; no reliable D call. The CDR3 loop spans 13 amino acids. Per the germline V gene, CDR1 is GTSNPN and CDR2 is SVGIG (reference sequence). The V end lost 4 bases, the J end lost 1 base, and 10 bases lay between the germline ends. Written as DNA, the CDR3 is TGTGCCTGGAAATTCGGGGAGAACACTGAAGCTTTCTTT. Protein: CAWKFGENTEAFF.

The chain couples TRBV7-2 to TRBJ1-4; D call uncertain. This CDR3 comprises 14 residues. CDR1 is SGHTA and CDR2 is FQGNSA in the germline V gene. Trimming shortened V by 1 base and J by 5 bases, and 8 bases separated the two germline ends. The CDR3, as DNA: TGTGCCAGCAGCTTAGGACACCGAAATGAAAAACTGTTTTTT. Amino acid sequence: CASSLGHRNEKLFF.